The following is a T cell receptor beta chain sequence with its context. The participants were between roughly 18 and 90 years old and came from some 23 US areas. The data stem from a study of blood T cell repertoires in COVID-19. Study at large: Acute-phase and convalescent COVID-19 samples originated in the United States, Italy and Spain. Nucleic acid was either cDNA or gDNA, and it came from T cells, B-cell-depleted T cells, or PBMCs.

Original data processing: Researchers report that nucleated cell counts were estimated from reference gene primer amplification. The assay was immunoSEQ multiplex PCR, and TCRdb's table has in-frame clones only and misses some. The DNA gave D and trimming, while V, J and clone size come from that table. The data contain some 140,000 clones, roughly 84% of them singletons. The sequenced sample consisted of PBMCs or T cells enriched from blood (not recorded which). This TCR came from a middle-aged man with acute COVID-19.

This CDR3 is CASSARSRALISGANVLTF. CDR3 bases: TGTGCCAGCAGTGCGAGGAGTCGAGCTTTGATCTCTGGGGCCAACGTCCTGACTTTC. V and J are TRBV27 and TRBJ2-6; D gene unclear. The CDR3 covers 19 residues. Germline V gives CDR1 MNHEY, CDR2 SMNVEV (reference sequence). The V end was cut by 5 bases, the J end by 0 bases, with 20 bases between.